This TCR beta chain came from a study of blood T cell repertoires in COVID-19. Study as a whole: PBMCs, B-cell-depleted T cells, or T cells provided the cDNA or gDNA that made up the material.

Libraries were prepared by immunoSEQ multiplex PCR; TCRdb keeps only in-frame clonotypes and omits some of them. The data contain 100,000 to 150,000 clones, around 86% of them singletons. The CDR3 has 17 residues. Germline V CDR1 and CDR2: SGHRS, YFSETQ. The V end was cut by 3 bases, the J end by 5 bases, with 18 bases between. Sequencing was done on a sample of peripheral blood. This sequence joins TRBV5-1 and TRBJ1-6; D might be TRBD1 (6 bases). The TCR was taken from a woman at least 80 years old with acute or convalescent COVID-19. CDR3 sequence: CASSWHPGVVNNSPLHF. CDR3 DNA sequence: TGCGCCAGCAGCTGGCACCCAGGGGTAGTAAATAATTCACCCCTCCACTTT.